The clone carrying this TCR beta chain was observed at least ten times. Antigen specificity is unknown. Nobody among the patients had been given any treatment before thyroid surgery. The sample comes from a study of metastatic and nonmetastatic thyroid tumors. The wider study: From malignant and benign thyroid patients, repertoires in blood and in tumor or nodule tissue were compared. Findings and limits, study-wide: Patients with malignant thyroid tumors reportedly had significantly higher TCR beta diversity than those with benign nodules, in blood and tumor.

With V trimmed by 2 bases and J by 4 bases, 12 bases remained unmatched. This CDR3 region has 20 residues. CDR1 is SGHVS and CDR2 is FNYEAQ in the germline V gene. Original processing methods: Clinicopathological groups differed in CDR3, with these differences serving to build a distant-metastasis classifier for papillary thyroid cancer. TCRdb reprocessed the PCR reads using MiXCR. These V and J calls rely on TCRdb rather than the paper's analysis. This table has about 22,000 clones, about 21% appearing once. The sequencing sample was made of blood. The receptor was isolated from a male donor with papillary thyroid cancer or a benign thyroid nodule (not recorded which). Some clones in this sample may be carry-over from other donors' samples. This rearrangement joins TRBV7-6 to TRBJ2-2; 14 bases are shared with TRBD2. The CDR3 DNA sequence: TGTGCCAGCAGCTTACGGGGGCCGGGACTAGCGGGAGTTCGCACCGGGGAGCTGTTTTTT. It codes for CASSLRGPGLAGVRTGELFF. Full variable domain (remainder filled in from reference TRBV7-6 and TRBJ2-2): GAGVSQSPRYKVTKRGQDVALRCDPISGHVSLYWYRQALGQGPEFLTYFNYEAQQDKSGLPNDRFSAERPEGSISTLTIQRTEQRDSAMYRCASSLRGPGLAGVRTGELFFGEGSRLTVL.